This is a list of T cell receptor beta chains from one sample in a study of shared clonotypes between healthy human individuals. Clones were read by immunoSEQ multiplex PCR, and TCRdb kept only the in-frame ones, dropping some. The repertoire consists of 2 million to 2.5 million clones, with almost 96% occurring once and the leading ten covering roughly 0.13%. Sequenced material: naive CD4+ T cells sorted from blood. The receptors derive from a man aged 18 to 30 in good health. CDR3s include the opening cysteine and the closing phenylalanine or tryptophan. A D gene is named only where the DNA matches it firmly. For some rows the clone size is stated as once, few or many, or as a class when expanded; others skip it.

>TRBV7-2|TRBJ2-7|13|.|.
TGTGCCAGCAGCTTAGGGAACGCGTACGAGCAGTACTTC
CASSLGNAYEQYF
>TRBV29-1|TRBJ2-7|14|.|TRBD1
TGCAGCGTTGTCCCCGGGACAGGGGGCTACGAGCAGTACTTC
CSVVPGTGGYEQYF
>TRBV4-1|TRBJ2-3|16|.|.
TGCGCCAGCAGCCAAGCGGGTAAGAGGGGCACAGATACGCAGTATTTT
CASSQAGKRGTDTQYF
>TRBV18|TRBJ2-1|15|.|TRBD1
TGTGCCAGCTCCGCCGGGACAGGGAATTACAATGAGCAGTTCTTC
CASSAGTGNYNEQFF
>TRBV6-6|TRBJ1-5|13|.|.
TGTGCCAGCAGTTCCCCTTGGGCCCAGCCCCAGCATTTT
CASSSPWAQPQHF
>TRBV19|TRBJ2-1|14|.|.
TGTGCCAGTAGTAGGGAGACAGCTTACAATGAGCAGTTCTTC
CASSRETAYNEQFF
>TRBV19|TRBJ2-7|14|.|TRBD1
TGTGCCAGCAAGCCGGGACAGGGTGTAAGCGAGCAGTACTTC
CASKPGQGVSEQYF
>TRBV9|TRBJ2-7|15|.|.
TGTGCCAGCAGCGTAGGGCTCGGCAATTCCTACGAGCAGTACTTC
CASSVGLGNSYEQYF
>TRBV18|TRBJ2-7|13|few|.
TGTGCCAGCACGTACGGGACGGAGAACGAGCAGTACTTC
CASTYGTENEQYF
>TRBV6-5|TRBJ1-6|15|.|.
TGTGCCAGCAGTTACTCCGGGGTCCAGCTTTCACCCCTCCACTTT
CASSYSGVQLSPLHF
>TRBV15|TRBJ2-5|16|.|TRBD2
TGTGCCACCAGCAGGGGGGGACTAGCGGGACAAGAGACCCAGTACTTC
CATSRGGLAGQETQYF